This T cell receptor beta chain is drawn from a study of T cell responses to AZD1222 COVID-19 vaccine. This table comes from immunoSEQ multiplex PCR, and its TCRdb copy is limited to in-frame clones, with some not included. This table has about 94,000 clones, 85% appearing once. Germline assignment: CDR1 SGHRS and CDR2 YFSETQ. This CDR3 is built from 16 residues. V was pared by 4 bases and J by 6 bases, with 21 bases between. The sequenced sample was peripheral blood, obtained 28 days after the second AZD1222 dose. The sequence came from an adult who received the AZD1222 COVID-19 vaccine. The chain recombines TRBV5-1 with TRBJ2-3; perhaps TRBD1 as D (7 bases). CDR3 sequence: CASSAEDQGGGDTQYF. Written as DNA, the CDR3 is TGCGCCAGCAGCGCGGAGGATCAGGGGGGAGGCGATACGCAGTATTTT.